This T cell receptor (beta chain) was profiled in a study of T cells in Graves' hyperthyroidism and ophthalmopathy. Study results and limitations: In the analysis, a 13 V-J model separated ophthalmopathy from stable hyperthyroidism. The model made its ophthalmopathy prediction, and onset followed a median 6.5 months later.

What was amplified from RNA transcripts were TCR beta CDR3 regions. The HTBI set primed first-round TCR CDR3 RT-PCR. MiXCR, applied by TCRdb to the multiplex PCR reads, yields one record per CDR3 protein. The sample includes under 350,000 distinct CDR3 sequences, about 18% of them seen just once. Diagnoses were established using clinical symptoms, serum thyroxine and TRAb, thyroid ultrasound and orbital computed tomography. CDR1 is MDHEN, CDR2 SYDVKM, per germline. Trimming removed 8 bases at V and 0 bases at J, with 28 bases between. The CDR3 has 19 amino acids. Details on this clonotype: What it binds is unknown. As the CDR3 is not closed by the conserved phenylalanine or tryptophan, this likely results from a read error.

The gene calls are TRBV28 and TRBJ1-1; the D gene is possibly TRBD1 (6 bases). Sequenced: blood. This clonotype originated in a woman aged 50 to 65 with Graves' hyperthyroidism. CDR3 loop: CASLRTKAGAFRLNTEAFL. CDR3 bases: TGTGCCAGCCTAAGAACCAAAGCGGGGGCTTTCAGGCTGAACACTGAAGCTTTCCTT.